The 23 T cell receptor beta chains below all came from one sample that was sequenced in a study of T cell clonality in common variable immunodeficiency. Study outcomes and limitations: Reportedly, TCR beta sequences from common variable immunodeficiency showed fewer deletions and N-nucleotide insertions.

These receptors are not linked to any known antigen. Sequenced by immunoSEQ multiplex PCR; TCRdb stores in-frame clones only, minus some. The ten most abundant clones cover roughly 4.9% of a sample with fewer than 20,000 clones. The sample taken for sequencing was peripheral blood mononuclear cells. These receptor sequences come from a human donor with common variable immunodeficiency.

On this clone: From the germline J gene comes the end of the CDR3, since the read stops 3 residues before it. This rearrangement joins TRBV2 to TRBJ2-3, with D maybe TRBD2 (6 bases). Germline CDR1 SNHLY, CDR2 FYNNEI. Trimming cost V 3 bases and J 0 bases, with 10 bases left between them. The CDR3 consists of 15 residues. The covered CDR3 bases are TGTGCCAGCAGTGATCTTGCGGGGAGCACAGATACG. It is translated as CASSDLAGSTDT. The CDR3 in its entirety is CASSDLAGSTDTQYF.

As concerns this clone: Read data end 3 residues before the CDR3 end; the end is taken from the germline J gene. The rearrangement links TRBV18 to TRBJ2-7, with D possibly TRBD1 on 6 matching bases. Germline V gene data show CDR1 as KGHSH and CDR2 as LQKENI. Trimming removed 4 bases from V and 1 base from J, with 8 bases in between. This CDR3 comprises 13 residues. Partial CDR3 DNA: TGTGCCAGCTCACAGACAGGTTCCTACGAG. Protein product: CASSQTGSYE. The whole CDR3 reads CASSQTGSYEQYF.

Remarks on this clone: The read ends 3 residues before the CDR3 terminus; that terminus is restored from the germline J gene. This chain uses TRBV7-6 with TRBJ1-4; D call uncertain. CDR1 and CDR2 (germline): SGHVS, FNYEAQ. The CDR3 loop spans 16 amino acids. The germline V and J ends were trimmed by 2 bases and 1 base, with 11 bases remaining between them. The covered CDR3 bases are TGTGCCAGCAGCTTATGGACTGGGGAAACTAATGAAAAA. Encoded protein: CASSLWTGETNEK. In full, the CDR3 is CASSLWTGETNEKLFF. Supplemented by reference TRBV7-6 and TRBJ1-4, the full variable domain reads GAGVSQSPRYKVTKRGQDVALRCDPISGHVSLYWYRQALGQGPEFLTYFNYEAQQDKSGLPNDRFSAERPEGSISTLTIQRTEQRDSAMYRCASSLWTGETNEKLFFGSGTQLSVL.

Concerning this clone itself: The CDR3 is cut off 3 residues early in the read; its end comes from the germline J gene. J is TRBJ1-6 and V is TRBV20-1; D is undetermined. The V and J ends lost 0 bases and 7 bases respectively, with 13 bases between them. The germline gives CDR1 DFQATT, CDR2 SNEGSKA (reference sequence). The CDR3 length is 15 residues. The CDR3 bases that were read are TGCAGTGCTAGAGATTACGAAGGGTACAATTCACCC. The encoded protein is CSARDYEGYNSP. In full, the CDR3 reads CSARDYEGYNSPLHF.

The CDR3 loop reads CASSLGLGLAGSTGELFF. The CDR3 DNA, read in part, is TGTGCCAGCAGCTTAGGCCTCGGACTAGCGGGGAGCACCGGGGAG. The chain links TRBV13 to TRBJ2-2; TRBD2 agrees at 12 bases. The CDR3 end is not reached by the read, which stops 3 residues before it; the germline J gene fills it in. The trim removed 0 bases at V and 4 bases at J, leaving 6 bases unmatched. Germline V gene lookup returns CDR1 PRHDT and CDR2 FYEKMQ (reference sequence). CDR3 length: 18 residues.

A note on this clone: The sequence runs out 3 residues before the end of the CDR3; the remainder is reconstructed from the germline J gene. The chain has TRBV18 and TRBJ1-4; 7 bases are a match to TRBD1. This CDR3 has 14 residues. With 6 bases clipped from V and 5 bases from J, the junction kept 6 bases outside the gene matches. Germline values: CDR1 KGHSH, CDR2 LQKENI. The sequenced part of the CDR3 DNA is TGTGCCAGCTCTCAAGGGGGCGAGAATGAAAAA. As protein: CASSQGGENEK. The CDR3 in full is CASSQGGENEKLFF.

Note on this clone: Read coverage stops 3 residues before the CDR3 terminus; the germline J gene supplies the remainder. The J gene is TRBJ2-3, the V gene TRBV7-6, with a tentative D call TRBD1 (5 bases). The CDR3 consists of 15 residues. Trimming left V 5 bases short and J 0 bases short, with 12 bases between. CDR1 is SGHVS and CDR2 is FNYEAQ in the germline V gene. The CDR3 is CASSVGRGSTDTQYF. The sequenced CDR3 bases are TGTGCCAGCAGCGTTGGAAGGGGTAGCACAGATACG.

This clone is classed as medium-sized by frequency. The CDR3 end lies 3 residues beyond the end of the read and is filled in from the germline J gene. This rearrangement joins TRBV20-1 to TRBJ2-1; 9 nucleotides match TRBD1. The germline V gene encodes CDR1 DFQATT and CDR2 SNEGSKA (reference sequence). The V gene end was trimmed by 3 bases and the J gene end by 8 bases; junction bases not matched to a gene: 8. The CDR3 length is 14 residues. Here the CDR3 reads CSASPGTGNDEQFF. Partial CDR3 DNA: TGCAGTGCTAGTCCCGGGACAGGGAACGATGAG.

This clone is called medium-sized based on its frequency. From the germline J gene comes the end of the CDR3, since the read stops 3 residues before it. The gene calls are TRBV29-1 and TRBJ2-3; D is perhaps TRBD1 (5 bases). Trimming pared 0 bases from V and 1 base from J, leaving 14 bases between. Germline lookup yields CDR1 SQVTM and CDR2 ANQGSEA. The CDR3 consists of 16 residues. The sequenced part of the CDR3 DNA is TGCAGCGTTGAAGATGTGGCAGGGATGGGCACAGATACG. Protein: CSVEDVAGMGTDT. The complete CDR3 sequence is CSVEDVAGMGTDTQYF.

Regarding this clone: The read comes to an end 3 residues before the CDR3 does, leaving the germline J gene to fill in the end. This chain links TRBV7-9 with TRBJ2-7; D might be TRBD2 (6 bases). The CDR3 consists of 14 residues. Trimming stripped 2 bases from V and 5 bases from J, with 13 bases between. Germline assignment: CDR1 SEHNR and CDR2 FQNEAQ (reference sequence). Partial CDR3 DNA: TGTGCCAGCAGCTTATACGGGGAGGTGGACGAG. Translating gives CASSLYGEVDE. In full, the CDR3 reads CASSLYGEVDEQYF.

On this clone itself: The read ends 3 residues shy of where the CDR3 ends; the end is completed using the germline J gene. The chain has TRBV6-1 and TRBJ1-2; D not resolved. This CDR3 is built from 15 residues. Germline values: CDR1 MNHNS, CDR2 SASEGT. V lost 1 base, J lost 4 bases, and 13 bases lay in between. The CDR3 loop is CASSEGHRALYGYTF. The sequenced part of the CDR3 DNA is TGTGCCAGCAGTGAAGGCCACAGAGCTCTCTATGGC.

CDR3: CASSSGQGMSGANVLTF. CDR3 DNA, as far as it was read: TGTGCCAGCAGCTCGGGACAGGGAATGTCTGGGGCCAACGTC. The V gene is TRBV6-2 or TRBV6-3, the J gene TRBJ2-6, with 9 bases identical to TRBD1. The read ends 3 residues early relative to the CDR3; the germline J gene fills the gap. V shed 6 bases and J 1 base; nucleotides not matched to a gene: 7. The CDR3 has 17 amino acids. Germline V lookup: CDR1 MNHEY, CDR2 SVGEGT.

Regarding this clone: The missing CDR3 end, 3 residues past where the read stops, is filled in from the germline J gene. The chain uses TRBV30 and TRBJ2-7; maybe TRBD1 (6 bases). Germline lookup yields CDR1 GTSNPN and CDR2 SVGIG (reference sequence). The CDR3 is 14 residues long. With 1 base removed from V and 5 bases from J, the gap between germline ends came to 15 bases. The CDR3 spells CAWSAGTSRNEQYF. The part of the CDR3 DNA that was read is TGTGCCTGGAGTGCCGGGACATCGCGCAACGAG.

As for this clone: The CDR3 goes on 3 residues after the read ends, and that part is filled in from the germline J gene. The gene calls are TRBV5-1 and TRBJ1-4; D uncertain. Germline V gives CDR1 SGHRS, CDR2 YFSETQ. Trimming took off 0 bases at V and 8 bases at J, with 11 bases between the two ends. The CDR3 spans 14 residues. The sequenced CDR3 bases are TGCGCCAGCAGCTTGGGAACCGAAGGCGAAAAA. This translates into CASSLGTEGEK. The whole CDR3 region reads CASSLGTEGEKLFF. Drawing the rest from reference TRBV5-1 and TRBJ1-4, the complete variable domain is KAGVTQTPRYLIKTRGQQVTLSCSPISGHRSVSWYQQTPGQGLQFLFEYFSETQRNKGNFPGRFSGRQFSNSRSEMNVSTLELGDSALYLCASSLGTEGEKLFFGSGTQLSVL.

The CDR3 here is CASSLDGGAATDTQYF. The part of the CDR3 DNA that was read is TGCGCCAGCAGCTTGGACGGCGGGGCTGCCACAGATACG. The chain joins TRBV5-1 to TRBJ2-3; possibly TRBD2 for D (6 bases). The read finishes 3 residues shy of the CDR3 end, and the germline J gene is used to complete it. The CDR3 is 16 amino acids. V lost 0 bases and J 2 bases, leaving 13 bases between the germline ends. CDR1 and CDR2 from the germline V gene are SGHRS and YFSETQ.

Of note for this clone: Read coverage stops 3 residues before the CDR3 terminus; the germline J gene supplies the remainder. This sequence joins TRBV7-2 and TRBJ2-1; 9 nucleotides agree with TRBD2. The CDR3 extends over 17 amino acids. Germline V gene sequence: CDR1 SGHTA, CDR2 FQGNSA. V was pared by 0 bases and J by 1 base, with 4 bases of the junction left unmatched. Partial CDR3 DNA: TGTGCCAGCAGCTTAGCGGGCACTAGCGGGTCCTACAATGAG. Its translation: CASSLAGTSGSYNE. The full CDR3 is CASSLAGTSGSYNEQFF.

Of note for this clone: Mismatch with germline at one junction end may stem from a read error. The read is 3 residues too short to cover the CDR3 end, so that end is filled in from the germline J gene. The chain joins TRBV7-2 to TRBJ1-2; D might be TRBD1 (6 bases). The length of the CDR3 is 13 residues. Germline-derived CDR1 and CDR2 are SGHTA and FQGNSA. CDR3 sequence: CASSPDSDYGYTF. The part of the CDR3 DNA that was read is TGTGCCAGCAGCCCGGACAGCGACTACGGC.

Judged by frequency, this clone is medium-sized (0.01 to 0.1%). The CDR3 goes on 3 residues after the read ends, and that part is filled in from the germline J gene. This chain uses TRBV20-1 with TRBJ1-5; D uncertain. CDR1 and CDR2 (germline): DFQATT, SNEGSKA (reference sequence). V was cut by 0 bases and J by 7 bases, with 13 bases left in between. CDR3 length equals 14 residues. The CDR3: CSARDYRHPQPQHF. CDR3 bases read: TGCAGTGCTAGAGATTACAGACATCCACAGCCC.

About this clone: Sequencing ends 3 residues short of the CDR3 end; the germline J gene provides the rest. The V gene is TRBV5-1, the J gene TRBJ2-1; D may be TRBD1 or TRBD2 (5 bases each). Between the trimmed V and J ends, which lost 6 bases and 7 bases, there was a span of 14 bases. The CDR3 is 13 residues long. Germline V gene sequence: CDR1 SGHRS, CDR2 YFSETQ. The CDR3 is CASTRGAPNEQFF. CDR3 bases read: TGCGCCAGCACCCGAGGGGCGCCAAATGAG.

On this clone: The missing CDR3 end, 3 residues past where the read stops, is filled in from the germline J gene. This rearrangement joins TRBV20-1 to TRBJ1-1; 7 bases fit TRBD1. Germline V CDR1 and CDR2: DFQATT, SNEGSKA (reference sequence). Trimming took 4 bases from V and 3 from J; bases not matched to a gene: 5. This CDR3 region has 13 residues. The CDR3 spells CSATRDRDTEAFF. Incomplete CDR3 DNA: TGCAGTGCTACAAGGGACAGAGACACTGAA.

Note on this clone: The sequence runs out 3 residues before the end of the CDR3; the remainder is reconstructed from the germline J gene. The chain couples TRBV6-1 to TRBJ1-5, with a possible D match to TRBD1 (5 bases). The CDR3 is 13 residues long. Trimming removed 7 bases from V and 6 bases from J, with 13 bases in between. The germline V gene encodes CDR1 MNHNS and CDR2 SASEGT. CDR3 loop: CASIDQGGQPQHF. The DNA read from the CDR3 is TGTGCCAGCATTGACCAGGGCGGTCAGCCC.

With respect to this clone: The read terminates 3 residues before the CDR3 end, so the remaining end is supplied by the germline J gene. The genes are TRBV18 and TRBJ1-5, with D hard to call. With 2 bases removed from V and 4 bases from J, the gap between germline ends came to 9 bases. This CDR3 region has 14 residues. In germline, CDR1 is KGHSH, CDR2 LQKENI. This CDR3 reads CASSPSTSNQPQHF. The part of the CDR3 DNA that was read is TGTGCCAGCTCACCATCTACTAGTAATCAGCCC.

About this clone: The read terminates 3 residues ahead of where the CDR3 ends, so the germline J gene completes it. The rearrangement joins TRBV7-8 to TRBJ2-5, with a weak D call TRBD1 (8 bases). The CDR3 runs 17 residues. CDR1 is SGHVS, CDR2 FQNEAQ, per germline. The V gene lost 6 bases and the J gene lost 0 bases, with 20 bases spanning the gap. The CDR3 bases that were read are TGTGCCAGCAGTCCTGGACAGGGAGGGGGATACCAAGAGACC. The encoded protein is CASSPGQGGGYQET. The full CDR3 protein is CASSPGQGGGYQETQYF.